This T cell receptor (beta chain) derives from a study of blood T cells in healthy people across ages. In its sample, this clonotype was seen many times. Antigen specificity is unknown. Next came a second PCR, run for roughly 7 to 12 cycles, which used a sample-barcoded 5' primer along with a J-beta primer mix. TCRdb recomputed calls from the 5' RACE reads with MiXCR, one row per CDR3 protein. The sample consists of 700,000 to 850,000 distinct CDR3 sequences, 30% to 45% of them appearing once. Study observations and caveats: Diversity estimates from one million T cells were considered underestimates.

Peripheral blood from each donor was collected in a volume of 9.5 to 10 milliliters. The sequence derives from a man between 18 and 29 years old in good health. Sequenced: blood.

In nucleotides, the CDR3 is TGCGCCAGCAGCTTGGACTCGAGTGTGGTGGTGGATAACTATGGCTACACCTTC. It codes for CASSLDSSVVVDNYGYTF. The chain combines TRBV5-1 with TRBJ1-2, with D hard to call. V lost 0 bases and J lost 1, with 19 bases in between. CDR1 is SGHRS, CDR2 YFSETQ, per germline. This CDR3 has 18 residues. The variable domain in full, completed from reference TRBV5-1 and TRBJ1-2, reads KAGVTQTPRYLIKTRGQQVTLSCSPISGHRSVSWYQQTPGQGLQFLFEYFSETQRNKGNFPGRFSGRQFSNSRSEMNVSTLELGDSALYLCASSLDSSVVVDNYGYTFGSGTRLTVV.